The rows below give T cell receptor beta chains drawn from one sample of a study of T-cell memory formation after mild COVID-19. TCRdb re-derived calls from the 5' RACE reads in MiXCR, one entry per CDR3 protein. The sample records hundreds of thousands of distinct CDR3 sequences, roughly a fifth being singletons. The source material was PBMCs or a T cell subset sorted from them (not recorded which). These receptor sequences come from a man younger than 35 who had mild COVID-19 (a few samples of this study predate the infection). Cell type and time point are not known. CDR3s include the opening cysteine and the closing phenylalanine or tryptophan. The D gene is left open where the match is weak. Clone size is not always given. Where it is, it says once, few, many or a class for expanded clones.

j_call: TRBJ2-3; d_call: -; clone_size: few; v_call: TRBV20-1; cdr3_aa: CSARRGYTDTQYF; cdr3_nt: TGCAGTGCGAGGCGGGGATACACAGATACGCAGTATTTT
j_call: TRBJ1-1; d_call: -; clone_size: few; v_call: TRBV15; cdr3_aa: CATATGPLMNTEAFF; cdr3_nt: TGTGCCACCGCCACAGGGCCGCTAATGAACACTGAAGCTTTCTTT
j_call: TRBJ2-1; d_call: -; clone_size: few; v_call: TRBV7-3; cdr3_aa: CASSLRGLTRDEQFF; cdr3_nt: TGTGCCAGCAGCTTAAGAGGGCTCACTCGGGATGAGCAGTTCTTC
j_call: TRBJ2-7; d_call: TRBD1; clone_size: few; v_call: TRBV7-2; cdr3_aa: CASSLGTGTEQYF; cdr3_nt: TGTGCCAGCAGCTTAGGGACAGGGACCGAGCAGTACTTC
j_call: TRBJ2-3; d_call: -; clone_size: many; v_call: TRBV4-1; cdr3_aa: CASSQDRNTQYF; cdr3_nt: TGCGCCAGCAGCCAAGATAGGAATACGCAGTATTTT
j_call: TRBJ2-2; d_call: TRBD2; clone_size: few; v_call: TRBV7-6; cdr3_aa: CASPGGTAWGTGELFF; cdr3_nt: TGTGCCAGCCCCGGGGGGACCGCCTGGGGGACCGGGGAGCTGTTTTTT
j_call: TRBJ2-3; d_call: TRBD2; clone_size: -; v_call: TRBV6-5; cdr3_aa: CASRNLGGASTDTQYF; cdr3_nt: TGTGCCAGCAGAAACCTCGGGGGGGCTAGCACAGATACGCAGTATTTT
j_call: TRBJ2-5; d_call: TRBD1; clone_size: few; v_call: TRBV5-1; cdr3_aa: CASSLDPRGPSTETQYF; cdr3_nt: TGCGCCAGCAGCCTGGATCCAAGGGGGCCGAGTACAGAGACCCAGTACTTC
j_call: TRBJ2-3; d_call: -; clone_size: few; v_call: TRBV6-6; cdr3_aa: CASSYPSVGTDTQYF; cdr3_nt: TGTGCCAGCAGTTACCCCTCGGTAGGCACAGATACGCAGTATTTT
j_call: TRBJ2-5; d_call: -; clone_size: -; v_call: TRBV12-3/TRBV12-4; cdr3_aa: CASSLSSTEETQYF; cdr3_nt: TGTGCCAGCAGTTTATCTTCGACAGAAGAGACCCAGTACTTC
j_call: TRBJ2-1; d_call: -; clone_size: -; v_call: TRBV23-1; cdr3_aa: CASSHRRETYNEQFF; cdr3_nt: TGCGCCAGCAGTCATCGTAGGGAGACCTACAATGAGCAGTTCTTC
j_call: TRBJ1-4; d_call: -; clone_size: -; v_call: TRBV20-1; cdr3_aa: CSARDRLSGASDEKLFF; cdr3_nt: TGCAGTGCTAGAGACAGACTTTCAGGGGCTTCCGATGAAAAACTGTTTTTT
j_call: TRBJ1-2; d_call: -; clone_size: few; v_call: TRBV7-8; cdr3_aa: CASSLWDRIANYGYTF; cdr3_nt: TGTGCCAGCAGCTTATGGGACCGCATAGCCAACTATGGCTACACCTTC
j_call: TRBJ1-4; d_call: TRBD1; clone_size: -; v_call: TRBV4-1; cdr3_aa: CASSQSGQGANEKLFF; cdr3_nt: TGCGCCAGCAGCCAATCTGGACAGGGGGCGAATGAAAAACTGTTTTTT
j_call: TRBJ2-3; d_call: -; clone_size: -; v_call: TRBV20-1; cdr3_aa: CSARDLSKPETSTDTQYF; cdr3_nt: TGCAGTGCTAGAGATCTCTCGAAGCCGGAGACTAGCACAGATACGCAGTATTTT
j_call: TRBJ2-6; d_call: -; clone_size: -; v_call: TRBV10-3; cdr3_aa: CAISESEGANSGANVLTF; cdr3_nt: TGTGCCATCAGTGAGTCGGAGGGGGCGAACTCTGGGGCCAACGTCCTGACTTTC
j_call: TRBJ2-3; d_call: TRBD2; clone_size: few; v_call: TRBV6-5; cdr3_aa: CASSGLAGSIDTQYF; cdr3_nt: TGTGCCAGCAGTGGACTAGCGGGGAGCATCGATACGCAGTATTTT
j_call: TRBJ2-3; d_call: TRBD1; clone_size: few; v_call: TRBV5-1; cdr3_aa: CASSPGQGPDTQYF; cdr3_nt: TGCGCCAGCAGCCCGGGACAGGGCCCAGATACGCAGTATTTT
j_call: TRBJ1-2; d_call: TRBD1; clone_size: -; v_call: TRBV5-6; cdr3_aa: CASSSSPGTAGRLYGYTF; cdr3_nt: TGTGCCAGCAGTTCCAGTCCCGGGACAGCTGGCCGACTTTATGGCTACACCTTC
j_call: TRBJ2-3; d_call: TRBD2; clone_size: -; v_call: TRBV5-4; cdr3_aa: CASSTSSGGTDTQYF; cdr3_nt: TGTGCCAGCAGCACGTCTAGCGGGGGCACAGATACGCAGTATTTT
j_call: TRBJ1-6; d_call: -; clone_size: -; v_call: TRBV7-2; cdr3_aa: CASSLTGPAPNSPLHF; cdr3_nt: TGTGCCAGCAGCTTAACGGGACCAGCTCCTAATTCACCCCTCCACTTT
j_call: TRBJ2-3; d_call: -; clone_size: few; v_call: TRBV7-8; cdr3_aa: CASSTGPDTQYF; cdr3_nt: TGTGCCAGCAGTACAGGTCCGGATACGCAGTATTTT
j_call: TRBJ2-2; d_call: TRBD1; clone_size: -; v_call: TRBV5-1; cdr3_aa: CASSLWAGGDRSGELFF; cdr3_nt: TGCGCCAGCAGCTTGTGGGCAGGGGGCGATCGTTCCGGGGAGCTGTTTTTT
j_call: TRBJ2-5; d_call: -; clone_size: many; v_call: TRBV4-3; cdr3_aa: CASSQDLTVQETQYF; cdr3_nt: TGCGCCAGCAGCCAAGATTTGACAGTACAAGAGACCCAGTACTTC
j_call: TRBJ2-1; d_call: TRBD2; clone_size: few; v_call: TRBV4-3; cdr3_aa: CASSQEGLAGSYNEQFF; cdr3_nt: TGCGCCAGCAGCCAGGAGGGACTAGCGGGCTCCTACAATGAGCAGTTCTTC
j_call: TRBJ1-5; d_call: -; clone_size: -; v_call: TRBV12-3/TRBV12-4; cdr3_aa: CASSPETGWDQPQHF; cdr3_nt: TGTGCCAGCAGCCCTGAGACAGGTTGGGATCAGCCCCAGCATTTT
j_call: TRBJ1-5; d_call: TRBD1; clone_size: -; v_call: TRBV6-4; cdr3_aa: CASSDSGTDFNPSNQPQHF; cdr3_nt: TGTGCCAGCAGTGACTCCGGGACAGACTTTAATCCTAGCAATCAGCCCCAGCATTTT
j_call: TRBJ1-2; d_call: TRBD1; clone_size: -; v_call: TRBV5-4; cdr3_aa: CASSLESRGRNGYTF; cdr3_nt: TGTGCCAGCAGCTTGGAATCCAGGGGGCGAAATGGCTACACCTTC
j_call: TRBJ2-2; d_call: TRBD2; clone_size: -; v_call: TRBV5-1; cdr3_aa: CASSPGLGNTGELFF; cdr3_nt: TGCGCCAGCAGCCCTGGACTAGGGAACACCGGGGAGCTGTTTTTT
j_call: TRBJ2-2; d_call: -; clone_size: few; v_call: TRBV28; cdr3_aa: CASSFDRRVGGELFF; cdr3_nt: TGTGCCAGCAGTTTTGACAGGAGGGTCGGCGGGGAGCTGTTTTTT
j_call: TRBJ2-3; d_call: TRBD2; clone_size: few; v_call: TRBV27; cdr3_aa: CASSLRGLAGGRPDTQYF; cdr3_nt: TGTGCCAGCAGTTTAAGGGGACTAGCGGGGGGGCGTCCAGATACGCAGTATTTT
j_call: TRBJ2-2; d_call: -; clone_size: few; v_call: TRBV7-9; cdr3_aa: CASRFTAGTGELFF; cdr3_nt: TGTGCCAGCCGATTCACCGCGGGCACCGGGGAGCTGTTTTTT
j_call: TRBJ1-1; d_call: TRBD1; clone_size: -; v_call: TRBV4-2; cdr3_aa: CASSRPGQANTEAFF; cdr3_nt: TGTGCCAGCAGCCGACCGGGACAGGCGAACACTGAAGCTTTCTTT